A few counts support the clone carrying this T cell receptor beta chain. Its matching antigen is unknown. This sample was taken from a study of T cell repertoires in cytomegalovirus infection. Study overall: Use of recently identified HLA-C-restricted and well-studied HLA-B-restricted CMV epitopes was part of the study.

The CDR3 totals 16 residues. V shed 0 bases and J shed 0 bases, with 10 bases lying between them. Germline lookup yields CDR1 SGHDT and CDR2 YYEEEE. Study conclusions and caveats: Individuals carrying CMV plus the relevant HLA were identified by cumulative frequency of public TCR beta families.

One entry per CDR3 protein results from TCRdb running MiXCR on the reads. The sample records 680,000 or so distinct CDR3 sequences, around 30% being singletons. The receptor's source is a human donor in good health (CMV status not recorded). Some clones in this sample may be carry-over from other donors' samples. The V gene is TRBV5-6, the J gene TRBJ2-4, with D possibly being TRBD2 (6 bases). This material consisted of cultured PBMCs, taken from culture after CMV antigen stimulation. The CDR3 nucleotides read TGTGCCAGCAGCTTGGAAGGCGGGATAGCCAAAAACATTCAGTACTTC. It codes for CASSLEGGIAKNIQYF.